These 9 T cell receptor beta chains originate from one sample sequenced in a study of T cell repertoires and leukemia-associated antigens. What these receptors recognize is not known. TCRdb redid the calling of the 5' RACE reads with MiXCR, one entry per CDR3 protein. Altogether more than 12,000 distinct CDR3 sequences are present, about 40% being singletons, with the ten largest covering about 10%. The sequenced material came from CD3+ T cells sorted from blood and cultured. These TCRs come from a female donor in good health.

This clonotype showed up many times. This chain joins TRBV19 and TRBJ2-7; 11 bases match TRBD2. The CDR3 spans 13 residues. Germline V gives CDR1 LNHDA, CDR2 SQIVND (reference sequence). With V trimmed by 4 bases and J by 7 bases, 3 bases remained unmatched. This CDR3 reads CASSTGTSGEQYF. CDR3 nucleotides: TGTGCCAGTAGTACGGGGACTAGCGGTGAGCAGTACTTC.

This chain joins TRBV5-1 and TRBJ2-7; D uncertain. Trimming pared 1 base from V and 2 bases from J, leaving 7 bases between. The length of the CDR3 is 13 residues. Looked up from germline, CDR1 is SGHRS and CDR2 is YFSETQ. CDR3 sequence (DNA): TGCGCCAGCAGCTTGCGGCCGACCTACGAGCAGTACTTC. Protein product: CASSLRPTYEQYF.

By sample fraction, this clonotype is medium-sized. The J gene is TRBJ2-1, the V gene TRBV5-1; D gene uncertain. V lost 4 bases to trimming and J lost 9 bases, with 8 bases between them. Germline CDR1 SGHRS, CDR2 YFSETQ. The CDR3 has 11 residues. The CDR3 sequence: CASSTLFEQFF. The CDR3 bases are TGCGCCAGCAGCACTTTATTTGAGCAGTTCTTC.

Concerning this clonotype: Germline and junction disagree at one end, which may indicate a read error. The chain has TRBV9 and TRBJ1-2; D call uncertain. The CDR3 covers 13 residues. Germline lookup yields CDR1 SGDLS and CDR2 YYNGEE. The CDR3 nucleotides are TGCGCCAGCAGCGTAGAGGCTGGTTATGGCAACACCTTC. The encoded protein is CASSVEAGYGNTF. The full variable domain, with the rest looked up from reference TRBV9 and TRBJ1-2, is DSGVTQTPKHLITATGQRVTLRCSPRSGDLSVYWYQQSLDQGLQFLIQYYNGEERAKGNILERFSAQQFPDLHSELNLSSLELGDSALYFCASSVEAGYGNTFGSGTRLTVV.

In this sample, this clonotype is medium-sized. The chain joins TRBV12-3 or TRBV12-4 to TRBJ2-1; the match to TRBD2 covers 8 bases. V shed 6 bases, J shed 8 bases, and the junction held 6 bases outside the gene matches. The CDR3 runs to 13 residues. CDR3 sequence: CASSPGLVHEQFF. The CDR3 nucleotides read TGTGCCAGCAGCCCGGGACTAGTCCATGAGCAGTTCTTC.

This chain links TRBV12-3 or TRBV12-4 with TRBJ1-2, with D unclear. The CDR3 extends over 13 amino acids. The V gene lost 10 bases and the J gene lost 4 bases, with 16 bases spanning the gap. The DNA of the CDR3 is TGTGCCAACTCGGGCAGCACCCGCTATGGCTACACCTTC. Encoded protein: CANSGSTRYGYTF.

As concerns this clonotype: It is likely a read error, because the conserved phenylalanine at the end of the CDR3 is missing. No DNA is shown, since the ends of the CDR3 on it are uncertain; the CDR3 is the one TCRdb lists. The chain is built from TRBV11-2 and TRBJ2-1. Germline V lookup: CDR1 SGHAT, CDR2 FQNNGV. The CDR3 has 11 amino acids, counting both end residues. The CDR3 loop reads CASSSYNEQLY.

At least ten counts were recorded for this clonotype. This rearrangement joins TRBV5-1 to TRBJ1-2, with D maybe TRBD1 (6 bases). Germline V gene data show CDR1 as SGHRS and CDR2 as YFSETQ. V dropped 0 bases and J dropped 0 bases, with 9 bases sitting between them. CDR3 length equals 15 residues. Written as DNA, the CDR3 is TGCGCCAGCAGCTTGGGGGGACAATCTAACTATGGCTACACCTTC. This translates into CASSLGGQSNYGYTF.

The V gene is TRBV28, the J gene TRBJ2-7; TRBD2 is a possible D gene (6 bases). There are 15 residues in the CDR3. V was clipped by 6 bases and J by 2 bases, with 17 bases between them. CDR1 and CDR2 from the germline V gene are MDHEN and SYDVKM. CDR3 in DNA: TGTGCCAGCAGGGTAAGGCTAGCGAACCCCTACGAGCAGTACTTC. Translation: CASRVRLANPYEQYF.